This entry is about one T cell receptor beta chain. This sample is part of a study of technical replicates of blood from a handful of donors. Some clones are missing from TCRdb's copy, which holds only in-frame ones; the method was immunoSEQ multiplex PCR. Here the sample spans tens of thousands of clones, about 95% being singletons. The CDR3 runs to 13 residues. V was pared by 2 bases and J by 4 bases, with 8 bases between. Germline V CDR1 and CDR2: LNHDA, SQIVND (reference sequence). The V and J genes are TRBV19 and TRBJ1-2, with D perhaps TRBD1 (5 bases). This sequence was found in a human donor in good health. The specimen was T cells isolated from PBMCs. CDR3 in DNA: TGTGCCAGTAGTATACAGGGTGCCTATGGCTACACCTTC. Translated: CASSIQGAYGYTF.